Sequencing of this T cell receptor (beta chain) was carried out in a study of siplizumab effects on memory and regulatory T cells. The CDR3 has 18 residues. With 3 bases clipped from V and 3 bases from J, the junction kept 7 bases outside the gene matches. From germline, CDR1 is SGHNT and CDR2 YYREEE (reference sequence). The repertoire was sequenced with immunoSEQ multiplex PCR; TCRdb's copy has only in-frame clones and lacks some. The sample gives roughly 100,000 clones, approximately 94% of which show up once; 0.32% is in the top ten. This clonotype originated in a human donor in good health. This rearrangement joins TRBV5-4 to TRBJ2-2; TRBD2 matches 14 bases. Sequencing input: CD4+ T cells sorted from blood. The CDR3 nucleotides are TGTGCCAGCAGCTCAGCACCGGGACTAGCGGGGGACACCGGGGAGCTGTTTTTT. Translation: CASSSAPGLAGDTGELFF. The entire variable domain, with the rest obtained from reference TRBV5-4 and TRBJ2-2, is as follows: ETGVTQSPTHLIKTRGQQVTLRCSSQSGHNTVSWYQQALGQGPQFIFQYYREEENGRGNFPPRFSGLQFPNYSSELNVNALELDDSALYLCASSSAPGLAGDTGELFFGEGSRLTVL.